The TCR beta chain described here comes from a study of T cells in Graves' hyperthyroidism and ophthalmopathy. Overall study: Specimen type is peripheral blood, collected at initial diagnosis prior to any treatment.

Amplified TCR beta CDR3 regions derived from RNA transcripts. Researchers ran a first-round RT-PCR on the TCR CDR3 using the HTBI primer set. TCRdb re-called the multiplex PCR reads with MiXCR, one entry per CDR3 protein. Of approximately 370,000 distinct CDR3 sequences in the sample, about 17% were seen once. On this clonotype itself: Its antigen is unknown.

Per germline, CDR1 SQVTM and CDR2 ANQGSEA. This CDR3 has 13 residues. Trimming shortened V by 5 bases and J by 3 bases, and 14 bases separated the two germline ends. Any patient presenting with uncontrolled infection, other autoimmune disease, pregnancy or lactation was left out. Notes on the study in general: Most clonotypes expanded in the thyroid (above 0.001) were also present in blood. Ophthalmopathy was separated from stable hyperthyroidism by a 13 V-J model.

This clonotype originated in a woman aged 25 to 45 with Graves' hyperthyroidism that later progressed to Graves' ophthalmopathy. The J gene is TRBJ2-7, the V gene TRBV29-1; D is ambiguous. Sequencing was done on a sample of blood. The CDR3 region has the DNA TGCAGCGTTACGGTCACACCCCGCTACGAGCAGTACTTC. Protein product: CSVTVTPRYEQYF.